A selection of T cell receptor beta chains follows, all from one sample in a study of OX40 agonist ivuxolimab in advanced cancers. Clones were read by immunoSEQ multiplex PCR, and TCRdb kept only the in-frame ones, dropping some. The repertoire has around 48,000 clones, about 81% of them found once; the top ten carry approximately 1.2%. Specimen: CD4+ or CD8+ T cells sorted from blood, collected in a trial of the OX40 agonist ivuxolimab. The receptors shown here come from an adult with an advanced solid tumor such as melanoma, head and neck, liver or kidney cancer. The CDR3 runs from the conserved cysteine through the conserved F or W. The D gene is left open where the match is weak. Clone size is given for some rows only: seen once, a few or many times, or a class if the clone is expanded.

v_gene	j_gene	abundance	d_gene	len	CDR3aa	CDR3nt
TRBV4-2	TRBJ2-1	NA	NA	15	CASSQIDSGGNEQFF	TGTGCCAGCAGCCAAATAGACTCTGGGGGCAATGAGCAGTTCTTC
TRBV4-3	TRBJ2-7	NA	TRBD2	15	CASSQVAGGSYEQYF	TGCGCCAGCAGCCAAGTAGCGGGGGGCTCCTACGAGCAGTACTTC
TRBV23-1	TRBJ1-5	few	TRBD1	19	CASSPFTRDSTIGNQPQHF	TGCGCCAGCAGTCCCTTTACCCGGGACAGCACTATAGGCAATCAGCCCCAGCATTTT
TRBV7-3	TRBJ2-2	NA	TRBD1	14	CASGQGANTGELFF	TGTGCCAGCGGACAGGGGGCGAACACCGGGGAGCTGTTTTTT
TRBV19	TRBJ2-5	NA	TRBD2	14	CASSPQASGKTQYF	TGTGCCAGTAGTCCCCAGGCCAGCGGGAAGACCCAGTACTTC
TRBV7-3	TRBJ1-5	few	NA	13	CASSLNRDQPQHF	TGTGCCAGCAGCTTAAATCGGGATCAGCCCCAGCATTTT
TRBV10-2	TRBJ2-5	few	TRBD2	14	CASTRGRLQETQYF	TGCGCCAGCACGCGCGGGAGGCTCCAAGAGACCCAGTACTTC
TRBV4-3	TRBJ2-3	few	NA	17	CASSSARVGGGIYTQYF	TGCGCCAGCAGTTCCGCCAGGGTTGGCGGGGGCATTTATACGCAGTATTTT
TRBV10-3	TRBJ2-2	NA	TRBD1	17	CAIREDRGLSNTGELFF	TGTGCCATCAGAGAGGACAGGGGGCTATCGAACACCGGGGAGCTGTTTTTT
TRBV5-6	TRBJ1-3	once	NA	15	CASSFSGSSGNTIYF	TGTGCCAGCAGCTTTTCAGGCAGCTCTGGAAACACCATATATTTT
TRBV19	TRBJ1-4	NA	NA	15	CASSISRATNEKLFF	TGTGCCAGTAGTATTTCCAGGGCAACTAATGAAAAACTGTTTTTT
TRBV4-1	TRBJ1-1	medium-sized	NA	14	CASRPTGQNTEAFF	TGCGCCAGCAGACCAACAGGACAGAACACTGAAGCTTTCTTT
TRBV7-9	TRBJ1-4	NA	NA	15	CASSFQGRRTEKLFF	TGTGCCAGCAGCTTCCAGGGGCGCCGAACTGAAAAACTGTTTTTT
TRBV28	TRBJ2-2	NA	NA	16	CASSLGGGLGTGELFF	TGTGCCAGCAGTTTAGGCGGAGGCTTGGGGACCGGGGAGCTGTTTTTT
TRBV16	TRBJ2-7	NA	NA	18	CASTAMERQARGAYEQYF	TGTGCCAGCACCGCAATGGAGAGGCAGGCAAGAGGGGCCTACGAGCAGTACTTC
TRBV5-6	TRBJ2-1	NA	NA	14	CASVGLGPGNEQFF	TGTGCCAGCGTAGGACTTGGGCCGGGCAATGAGCAGTTCTTC
TRBV29-1	TRBJ2-1	NA	NA	16	CSVEDWVGRGYNEQFF	TGCAGCGTTGAAGATTGGGTGGGACGGGGGTACAATGAGCAGTTCTTC
TRBV5-5	TRBJ2-7	NA	NA	13	CASSVGGSYEQYF	TGTGCCAGCAGCGTGGGGGGTTCCTACGAGCAGTACTTC
TRBV5-1	TRBJ1-1	NA	NA	14	CASSLLGLNTEAFF	TGCGCCAGCAGCTTGCTAGGTTTGAACACTGAAGCTTTCTTT
TRBV19	TRBJ1-2	NA	NA	13	CASSGKGGYGYTF	TGTGCCAGTAGTGGAAAGGGAGGCTATGGCTACACCTTC
TRBV7-2	TRBJ2-7	NA	TRBD1	15	CASSLTGGLIYEQYF	TGTGCCAGCAGCCTGACAGGGGGCTTAATTTACGAGCAGTACTTC
TRBV10-3	TRBJ2-2	NA	TRBD1	16	CAISEAGTGGSGELFF	TGTGCCATCAGTGAGGCAGGGACAGGGGGTTCCGGGGAGCTGTTTTTT
TRBV27	TRBJ2-1	NA	TRBD2	16	CASSSVAGGNYNEQFF	TGTGCCAGCAGTTCCGTAGCGGGAGGAAACTACAATGAGCAGTTCTTC
TRBV7-2	TRBJ1-2	NA	NA	15	CASSILEWEVNGYTF	TGTGCCAGCAGCATCCTGGAGTGGGAAGTTAACGGCTACACCTTC
TRBV5-8	TRBJ2-5	NA	NA	11	CASRGLETQYF	TGTGCCAGCAGGGGACTTGAGACCCAGTACTTC
TRBV2	TRBJ2-1	NA	TRBD2	15	CASSATSGGGSEQFF	TGTGCCAGCAGTGCAACTAGCGGGGGGGGTAGTGAGCAGTTCTTC
TRBV9	TRBJ1-2	NA	NA	15	CASSVSPDSIYGYTF	TGTGCCAGCAGCGTATCCCCCGACAGTATCTATGGCTACACCTTC
TRBV9	TRBJ2-5	NA	TRBD2	16	CASSVGGGDFSETQYF	TGTGCCAGCAGCGTAGGCGGGGGGGATTTCTCAGAGACCCAGTACTTC
TRBV5-1	TRBJ2-3	NA	NA	14	CASSLDPSTDTQYF	TGCGCCAGCAGCCTGGATCCTAGCACAGATACGCAGTATTTT
TRBV10-3	TRBJ2-7	NA	NA	12	CAISDRGIQQYF	TGTGCCATCAGTGATCGAGGTATACAGCAGTACTTC
TRBV28	TRBJ1-1	few	TRBD1	14	CASTIRRAGGRAFF	TGTGCCAGCACCATAAGGCGGGCAGGGGGTCGGGCTTTCTTT
TRBV15	TRBJ2-7	NA	TRBD2	14	CATSSSGSAYEQYF	TGTGCCACCAGTTCTAGCGGGAGTGCCTACGAGCAGTACTTC
TRBV12-2	TRBJ2-1	NA	NA	16	CASRFGRLSSYNEQFF	TGTGCAAGTCGCTTCGGGCGGCTGAGCTCCTACAATGAGCAGTTCTTC
TRBV7-2	TRBJ2-3	NA	TRBD2	15	CASSFSGPSTDTQYF	TGTGCCAGCAGCTTTAGCGGGCCATCCACAGATACGCAGTATTTT
TRBV20-1	TRBJ2-1	NA	NA	10	CSAGRNEQFF	TGCAGTGCAGGCCGGAATGAGCAGTTCTTC
TRBV27	TRBJ1-1	NA	NA	14	CASSVRGGIAEAFF	TGTGCCAGCAGTGTCCGGGGGGGAATAGCTGAAGCTTTCTTT
TRBV18	TRBJ1-4	NA	NA	14	CASSPFGLEEKLFF	TGTGCCAGCTCACCATTTGGTCTGGAGGAAAAACTGTTTTTT
TRBV14	TRBJ1-1	few	NA	13	CASSQVGDTEAFF	TGTGCCAGCAGCCAAGTTGGGGACACTGAAGCTTTCTTT
TRBV29-1	TRBJ2-2	NA	NA	14	CSVGSSVNTGELFF	TGCAGCGTTGGGAGTAGCGTGAACACCGGGGAGCTGTTTTTT
TRBV18	TRBJ1-5	NA	NA	13	CASSPGGNQPQHF	TGTGCCAGCTCACCGGGGGGGAATCAGCCCCAGCATTTT
TRBV7-8	TRBJ1-6	NA	NA	15	CASSPFGRETSPLHF	TGTGCCAGCAGTCCTTTCGGCAGGGAGACTTCACCCCTCCACTTT
TRBV10-3	TRBJ2-7	NA	NA	13	CAISEPGGYEQYF	TGTGCCATCAGTGAGCCCGGCGGCTACGAGCAGTACTTC
TRBV9	TRBJ1-1	NA	NA	13	CASSVAREAEAFF	TGTGCCAGCAGCGTAGCGAGGGAAGCTGAAGCTTTCTTT
TRBV9	TRBJ1-3	once	TRBD1	18	CASSAPMGQAISGNTIYF	TGTGCCAGCAGCGCCCCTATGGGACAGGCGATCTCTGGAAACACCATATATTTT
TRBV6-1	TRBJ1-2	NA	NA	12	CASSEAGYGYTF	TGTGCCAGCAGTGAAGCGGGGTATGGCTACACCTTC
TRBV6-1	TRBJ1-5	NA	NA	15	CASSITRQANQPQHF	TGTGCCAGCAGTATAACCCGACAGGCAAATCAGCCCCAGCATTTT
TRBV28	TRBJ2-3	NA	NA	17	CASSSPALETSTDTQYF	TGTGCCAGCAGTTCCCCCGCGTTGGAGACTAGCACAGATACGCAGTATTTT
TRBV28	TRBJ2-7	once	NA	12	CASSLSREEQYF	TGTGCCAGCAGTTTATCCAGGGAGGAGCAGTACTTC
TRBV7-3	TRBJ2-7	NA	NA	13	CASSLQAGHEQYF	TGTGCCAGCAGCTTACAGGCGGGCCACGAGCAGTACTTC
TRBV7-2	TRBJ2-7	NA	TRBD1	14	CASRTGTVNYEQYF	TGTGCCAGCAGAACCGGGACAGTGAATTACGAGCAGTACTTC
TRBV18	TRBJ2-5	NA	NA	16	CASSPKGASGQETQYF	TGTGCCAGCTCACCTAAGGGGGCTAGCGGACAAGAGACCCAGTACTTC
TRBV28	TRBJ1-3	NA	NA	11	CASSGENTIYF	TGTGCCAGCAGCGGAGAGAACACCATATATTTT
TRBV18	TRBJ1-2	NA	NA	13	CASSETDGYGYTF	TGTGCCAGCTCGGAGACAGATGGCTATGGCTACACCTTC